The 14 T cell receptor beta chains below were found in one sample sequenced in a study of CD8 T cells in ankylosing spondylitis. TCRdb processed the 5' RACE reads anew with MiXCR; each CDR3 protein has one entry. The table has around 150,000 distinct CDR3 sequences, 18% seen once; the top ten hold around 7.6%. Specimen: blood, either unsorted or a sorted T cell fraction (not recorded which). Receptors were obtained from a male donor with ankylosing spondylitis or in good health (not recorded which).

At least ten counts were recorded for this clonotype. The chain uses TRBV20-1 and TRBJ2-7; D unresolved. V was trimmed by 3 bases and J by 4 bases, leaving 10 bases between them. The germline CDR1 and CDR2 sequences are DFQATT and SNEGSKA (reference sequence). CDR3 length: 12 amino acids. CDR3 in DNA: TGCAGTGCTAGCTCAGACGGTTACGAGCAGTACTTC. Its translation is CSASSDGYEQYF.

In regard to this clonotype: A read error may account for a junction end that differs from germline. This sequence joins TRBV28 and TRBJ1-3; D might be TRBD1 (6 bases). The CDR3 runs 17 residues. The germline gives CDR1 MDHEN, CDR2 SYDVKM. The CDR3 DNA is TGTGCCAACAGTTTACCGGACAGCCCGTACTCTGGAAACACCATATATTTT. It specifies CANSLPDSPYSGNTIYF.

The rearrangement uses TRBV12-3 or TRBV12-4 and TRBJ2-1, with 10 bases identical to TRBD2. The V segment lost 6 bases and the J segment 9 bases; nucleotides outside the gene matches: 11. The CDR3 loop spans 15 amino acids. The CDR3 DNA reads TGTGCCAGCAGCCCCGTAGCGGGAGGTAAGGGTGAGCAGTTCTTC. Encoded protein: CASSPVAGGKGEQFF.

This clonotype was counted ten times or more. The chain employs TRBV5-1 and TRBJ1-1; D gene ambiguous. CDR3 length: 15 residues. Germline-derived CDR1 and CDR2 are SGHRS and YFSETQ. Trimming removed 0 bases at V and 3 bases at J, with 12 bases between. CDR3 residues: CASSLVASGDTEAFF. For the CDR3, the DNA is TGCGCCAGCAGCTTGGTGGCTTCCGGGGACACTGAAGCTTTCTTT.

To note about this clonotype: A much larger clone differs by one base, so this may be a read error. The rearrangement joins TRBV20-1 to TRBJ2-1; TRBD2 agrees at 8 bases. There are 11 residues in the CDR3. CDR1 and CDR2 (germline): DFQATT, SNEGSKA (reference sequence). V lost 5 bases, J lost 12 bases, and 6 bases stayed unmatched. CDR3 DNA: TGCAGTGCTCCACTAGCGGCAGGGCAGTTCTTC. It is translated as CSAPLAAGQFF.

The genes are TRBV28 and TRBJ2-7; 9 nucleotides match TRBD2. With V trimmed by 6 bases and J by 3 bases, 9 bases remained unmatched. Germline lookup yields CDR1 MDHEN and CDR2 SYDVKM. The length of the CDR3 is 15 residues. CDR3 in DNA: TGTGCCAGCAGAGCACTAGCGGGCCTCCTCTACGAGCAGTACTTC. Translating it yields CASRALAGLLYEQYF.

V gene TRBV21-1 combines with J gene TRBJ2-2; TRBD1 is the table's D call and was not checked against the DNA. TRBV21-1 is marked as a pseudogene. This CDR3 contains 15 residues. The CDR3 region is CASSKGDRGCGELFF. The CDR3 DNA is TGTGCCAGCAGCAAAGGGGACAGGGGATGCGGGGAGCTGTTTTTT.

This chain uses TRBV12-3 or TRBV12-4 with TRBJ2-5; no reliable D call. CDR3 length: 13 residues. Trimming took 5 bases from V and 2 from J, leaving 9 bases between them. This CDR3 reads CASSPPDQETQYF. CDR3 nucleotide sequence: TGTGCCAGCAGTCCCCCTGATCAAGAGACCCAGTACTTC.

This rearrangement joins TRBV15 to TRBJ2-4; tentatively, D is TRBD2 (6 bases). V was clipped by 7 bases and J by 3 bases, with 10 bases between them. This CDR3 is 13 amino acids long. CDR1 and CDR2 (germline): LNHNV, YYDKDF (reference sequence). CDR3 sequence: CATTRDLKNIQYF. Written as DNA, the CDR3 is TGTGCCACCACGCGGGACCTCAAAAACATTCAGTACTTC.

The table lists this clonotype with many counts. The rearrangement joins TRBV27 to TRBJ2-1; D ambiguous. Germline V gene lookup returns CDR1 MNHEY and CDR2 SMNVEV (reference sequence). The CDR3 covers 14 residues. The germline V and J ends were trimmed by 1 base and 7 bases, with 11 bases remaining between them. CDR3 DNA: TGTGCCAGCAGTTTATTGGTTGGTGGGAATGAGCAGTTCTTC. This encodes CASSLLVGGNEQFF.

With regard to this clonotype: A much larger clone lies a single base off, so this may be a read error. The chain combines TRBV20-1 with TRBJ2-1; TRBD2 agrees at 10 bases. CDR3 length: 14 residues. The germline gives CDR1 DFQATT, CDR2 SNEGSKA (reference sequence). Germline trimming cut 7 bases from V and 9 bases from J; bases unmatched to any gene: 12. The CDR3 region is CSEILAGAFSEQFF. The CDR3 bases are TGCAGTGAGATTCTAGCGGGAGCCTTCAGTGAGCAGTTCTTC.

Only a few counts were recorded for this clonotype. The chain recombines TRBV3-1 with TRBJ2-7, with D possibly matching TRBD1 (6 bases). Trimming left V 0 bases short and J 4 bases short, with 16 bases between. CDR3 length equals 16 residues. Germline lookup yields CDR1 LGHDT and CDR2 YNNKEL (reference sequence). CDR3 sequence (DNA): TGTGCCAGCAGCCAAGATCCGAGGACAGCTAAATACGAGCAGTACTTC. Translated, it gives CASSQDPRTAKYEQYF.

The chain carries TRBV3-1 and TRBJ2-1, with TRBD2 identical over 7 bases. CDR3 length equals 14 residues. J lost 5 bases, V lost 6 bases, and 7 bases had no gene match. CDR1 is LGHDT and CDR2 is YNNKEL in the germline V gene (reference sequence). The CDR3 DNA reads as TGTGCCAGCAGTCCCGGGACTACTGACAATGAGCAGTTCTTC. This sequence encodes CASSPGTTDNEQFF.

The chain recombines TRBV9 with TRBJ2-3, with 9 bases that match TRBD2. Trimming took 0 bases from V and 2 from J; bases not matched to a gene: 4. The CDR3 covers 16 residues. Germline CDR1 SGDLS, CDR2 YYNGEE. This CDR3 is CASSVELAGYTDTQYF. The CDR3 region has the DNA TGTGCCAGCAGCGTAGAACTAGCGGGTTACACAGATACGCAGTATTTT.